Listed below are T cell receptor beta chains from one sample, sequenced in a study of PD-L1 blockade in urothelial cancer. Here immunoSEQ multiplex PCR was the method, and the copy in TCRdb shows in-frame clones only, minus some. The table shows around 100,000 clones, with around 87% occurring only once. Sequenced material: PBMCs, taken around atezolizumab (anti-PD-L1) treatment. The receptor source for this set is a man aged 55-75 years with urothelial cancer. The CDR3 runs from the conserved cysteine through the conserved F or W. The D gene is left open where the match is weak. Expanded clones are given a class, and other clones once, few, many or no size at all.

j_call: TRBJ1-2; d_call: .; v_call: TRBV7-2; clone_size: .; cdr3_aa: CASSLVPGGYGYTF; cdr3_nt: TGTGCCAGCAGCTTAGTACCCGGAGGGTATGGCTACACCTTC
j_call: TRBJ2-5; d_call: TRBD2; v_call: TRBV4-3; clone_size: .; cdr3_aa: CASSQETSGGPLAETQYF; cdr3_nt: TGCGCCAGCAGCCAAGAGACTAGCGGGGGGCCCTTGGCAGAGACCCAGTACTTC
j_call: TRBJ1-2; d_call: TRBD1; v_call: TRBV5-6; clone_size: .; cdr3_aa: CASSYNPDRGPSNTF; cdr3_nt: TGTGCCAGCAGCTACAACCCCGACAGGGGACCGAGTAACACCTTC
j_call: TRBJ1-1; d_call: .; v_call: TRBV6-5; clone_size: .; cdr3_aa: CASSPSTNTEAFF; cdr3_nt: TGTGCCAGCAGCCCCTCTACGAACACTGAAGCTTTCTTT
j_call: TRBJ2-1; d_call: .; v_call: TRBV11-3; clone_size: .; cdr3_aa: CAIGEWDNEQFF; cdr3_nt: TGTGCCATCGGGGAGTGGGACAATGAGCAGTTCTTC
j_call: TRBJ2-7; d_call: .; v_call: TRBV4-2; clone_size: few; cdr3_aa: CASSQGQGSYEQYF; cdr3_nt: TGTGCCAGCAGCCAAGGGCAGGGTTCCTACGAGCAGTACTTC
j_call: TRBJ2-1; d_call: TRBD1; v_call: TRBV6-5; clone_size: .; cdr3_aa: CASSWAFRQGEQFF; cdr3_nt: TGTGCCAGCAGTTGGGCATTTAGACAGGGGGAGCAGTTCTTC
j_call: TRBJ1-2; d_call: .; v_call: TRBV7-2; clone_size: .; cdr3_aa: CASRGGSYGYTF; cdr3_nt: TGTGCCAGCCGTGGAGGGTCCTATGGCTACACCTTC
j_call: TRBJ2-7; d_call: .; v_call: TRBV19; clone_size: .; cdr3_aa: CASSIQGGSYEQYF; cdr3_nt: TGTGCCAGTAGTATACAGGGTGGTTCCTACGAGCAGTACTTC
j_call: TRBJ2-7; d_call: .; v_call: TRBV5-6; clone_size: .; cdr3_aa: CASSLRENLNPYEQYF; cdr3_nt: TGTGCCAGCAGCTTGAGAGAGAACCTCAATCCCTACGAGCAGTACTTC
j_call: TRBJ2-2; d_call: TRBD2; v_call: TRBV9; clone_size: .; cdr3_aa: CASSGTSGMPGELFF; cdr3_nt: TGTGCCAGCAGCGGGACTAGCGGGATGCCCGGGGAGCTGTTTTTT
j_call: TRBJ1-2; d_call: .; v_call: TRBV2; clone_size: .; cdr3_aa: CASSEALQIRGGYTF; cdr3_nt: TGTGCCAGCAGTGAAGCGCTTCAGATCCGGGGTGGCTACACCTTC
j_call: TRBJ2-3; d_call: .; v_call: TRBV4-2; clone_size: .; cdr3_aa: CASSQVASMDADTQYF; cdr3_nt: TGTGCCAGCAGCCAGGTCGCTAGCATGGATGCAGATACGCAGTATTTT
j_call: TRBJ2-5; d_call: .; v_call: TRBV5-1; clone_size: .; cdr3_aa: CASAVGRRQETQYF; cdr3_nt: TGCGCCAGCGCCGTGGGCAGGAGGCAAGAGACCCAGTACTTC
j_call: TRBJ1-6; d_call: .; v_call: TRBV5-1; clone_size: .; cdr3_aa: CASSGTGQWDSPLHF; cdr3_nt: TGCGCCAGCAGCGGAACGGGACAATGGGATTCACCCCTCCACTTT
j_call: TRBJ2-1; d_call: TRBD1; v_call: TRBV27; clone_size: .; cdr3_aa: CASSLSSQGENEQFF; cdr3_nt: TGTGCCAGCAGTTTATCGAGTCAGGGGGAAAATGAGCAGTTCTTC
j_call: TRBJ1-2; d_call: TRBD1; v_call: TRBV5-6; clone_size: .; cdr3_aa: CASSPRTGASYGYTF; cdr3_nt: TGTGCCAGCAGCCCAAGGACAGGGGCTAGCTATGGCTACACCTTC
j_call: TRBJ2-2; d_call: TRBD1; v_call: TRBV2; clone_size: .; cdr3_aa: CASSEASLGGSGELFF; cdr3_nt: TGTGCCAGCAGTGAAGCGTCGTTAGGGGGCTCGGGGGAGCTGTTTTTT
j_call: TRBJ2-5; d_call: .; v_call: TRBV6-5; clone_size: .; cdr3_aa: CASSLSWRETQYF; cdr3_nt: TGTGCCAGCAGCCTATCTTGGAGAGAGACCCAGTACTTC
j_call: TRBJ2-7; d_call: .; v_call: TRBV27; clone_size: few; cdr3_aa: CASSPLAGYEQYF; cdr3_nt: TGTGCCAGCAGTCCCCTGGCGGGCTACGAGCAGTACTTC
j_call: TRBJ1-3; d_call: .; v_call: TRBV5-1; clone_size: .; cdr3_aa: CASSLGPQGSGNTIYF; cdr3_nt: TGCGCCAGCAGCTTGGGCCCCCAGGGATCTGGAAACACCATATATTTT
j_call: TRBJ2-7; d_call: .; v_call: TRBV7-2; clone_size: .; cdr3_aa: CASSSGQRQMQYF; cdr3_nt: TGTGCCAGCAGCTCTGGACAGCGGCAAATGCAGTACTTC
j_call: TRBJ1-1; d_call: .; v_call: TRBV27; clone_size: .; cdr3_aa: CASSLSGGNTEAFF; cdr3_nt: TGTGCCAGCAGTTTATCAGGGGGGAACACTGAAGCTTTCTTT
j_call: TRBJ2-7; d_call: .; v_call: TRBV6-5; clone_size: .; cdr3_aa: CASSSQDRRAYEQYF; cdr3_nt: TGTGCCAGCAGTTCTCAGGACAGGAGGGCCTACGAGCAGTACTTC
j_call: TRBJ2-7; d_call: .; v_call: TRBV5-4; clone_size: .; cdr3_aa: CASSLPPGYEQYF; cdr3_nt: TGTGCCAGCAGCTTGCCTCCGGGCTACGAGCAGTACTTC
j_call: TRBJ1-2; d_call: .; v_call: TRBV7-8; clone_size: .; cdr3_aa: CASSDRDIFLYGYTF; cdr3_nt: TGTGCCAGCAGCGACCGGGACATATTTCTCTATGGCTACACCTTC
j_call: TRBJ2-1; d_call: .; v_call: TRBV29-1; clone_size: .; cdr3_aa: CSAPGSNEQFF; cdr3_nt: TGCAGCGCCCCGGGGTCGAATGAGCAGTTCTTC
j_call: TRBJ1-2; d_call: .; v_call: TRBV6-5; clone_size: .; cdr3_aa: CASSYSKSGYGYTF; cdr3_nt: TGTGCCAGCAGTTACTCCAAATCAGGCTATGGCTACACCTTC
j_call: TRBJ2-5; d_call: .; v_call: TRBV13; clone_size: .; cdr3_aa: CASSIRDSRETQYF; cdr3_nt: TGTGCCAGCAGCATCCGGGACTCCAGAGAGACCCAGTACTTC
j_call: TRBJ2-2; d_call: .; v_call: TRBV2; clone_size: .; cdr3_aa: CASSDHQETGELFF; cdr3_nt: TGTGCCAGCAGTGACCATCAGGAAACCGGGGAGCTGTTTTTT
j_call: TRBJ2-7; d_call: .; v_call: TRBV7-2; clone_size: .; cdr3_aa: CASSLVVRAEEQYF; cdr3_nt: TGTGCCAGCAGCTTAGTGGTCAGGGCGGAAGAGCAGTACTTC
j_call: TRBJ2-7; d_call: TRBD1; v_call: TRBV5-1; clone_size: .; cdr3_aa: CASSRTGTGTYEQYF; cdr3_nt: TGCGCCAGCAGCCGTACCGGGACAGGCACCTACGAGCAGTACTTC
j_call: TRBJ2-7; d_call: .; v_call: TRBV15; clone_size: .; cdr3_aa: CATSLSLYEQYF; cdr3_nt: TGTGCCACCAGTCTTTCTCTGTACGAGCAGTACTTC
j_call: TRBJ1-2; d_call: .; v_call: TRBV5-1; clone_size: .; cdr3_aa: CASSFEGVNGYTF; cdr3_nt: TGCGCCAGCAGTTTCGAGGGGGTCAATGGCTACACCTTC
j_call: TRBJ2-7; d_call: TRBD1; v_call: TRBV4-2; clone_size: once; cdr3_aa: CASSHGQGTYEQYF; cdr3_nt: TGTGCCAGCAGCCACGGACAGGGAACCTACGAGCAGTACTTC
j_call: TRBJ2-7; d_call: TRBD1; v_call: TRBV7-9; clone_size: .; cdr3_aa: CASSSWTGTYEQYF; cdr3_nt: TGTGCCAGCAGCTCCTGGACAGGGACCTACGAGCAGTACTTC
j_call: TRBJ2-1; d_call: .; v_call: TRBV28; clone_size: .; cdr3_aa: CASRSGSSYNEQFF; cdr3_nt: TGTGCCAGCAGAAGCGGAAGCTCCTACAATGAGCAGTTCTTC
j_call: TRBJ2-1; d_call: .; v_call: TRBV7-2; clone_size: .; cdr3_aa: CASSLKREQFF; cdr3_nt: TGTGCCAGCAGCTTAAAACGGGAGCAGTTCTTC
j_call: TRBJ2-7; d_call: TRBD1; v_call: TRBV27; clone_size: once; cdr3_aa: CASSLRPGQDPTHEQYF; cdr3_nt: TGTGCCAGCAGTTTAAGGCCGGGACAGGATCCTACCCACGAGCAGTACTTC
j_call: TRBJ1-2; d_call: TRBD1; v_call: TRBV13; clone_size: .; cdr3_aa: CASRNRGVGGYTF; cdr3_nt: TGTGCCAGCAGAAACAGGGGGGTCGGGGGCTACACCTTC
j_call: TRBJ1-5; d_call: .; v_call: TRBV21-1; clone_size: .; cdr3_aa: CASSKRNRGNQPQHF; cdr3_nt: TGTGCCAGCAGCAAAAGAAACAGGGGGAATCAGCCCCAGCATTTT
j_call: TRBJ2-3; d_call: TRBD2; v_call: TRBV10-2; clone_size: .; cdr3_aa: CASRASGRADTQYF; cdr3_nt: TGCGCCAGCAGGGCTAGCGGGAGGGCAGATACGCAGTATTTT
j_call: TRBJ2-1; d_call: TRBD2; v_call: TRBV5-1; clone_size: few; cdr3_aa: CASSPWTSGKGNEQFF; cdr3_nt: TGCGCCAGCAGCCCGTGGACTAGCGGGAAGGGGAATGAGCAGTTCTTC
j_call: TRBJ2-3; d_call: TRBD1; v_call: TRBV28; clone_size: .; cdr3_aa: CASSFDRVTDTQYF; cdr3_nt: TGTGCCAGCAGTTTCGACAGGGTTACAGATACGCAGTATTTT
j_call: TRBJ2-2; d_call: .; v_call: TRBV10-1; clone_size: .; cdr3_aa: CASSEFRRLADTGELFF; cdr3_nt: TGCGCCAGCAGTGAGTTCAGAAGGCTAGCAGACACCGGGGAGCTGTTTTTT
j_call: TRBJ2-7; d_call: .; v_call: TRBV7-2; clone_size: few; cdr3_aa: CASSSQGAYEQYF; cdr3_nt: TGTGCCAGCAGCTCACAGGGAGCCTACGAGCAGTACTTC
j_call: TRBJ2-5; d_call: .; v_call: TRBV19; clone_size: .; cdr3_aa: CASSDAQKLEETQYF; cdr3_nt: TGTGCCAGTAGTGACGCTCAAAAACTAGAGGAGACCCAGTACTTC
j_call: TRBJ2-7; d_call: TRBD1; v_call: TRBV5-4; clone_size: .; cdr3_aa: CASSLVGQGPRQYF; cdr3_nt: TGTGCCAGCAGCTTGGTCGGACAGGGACCTCGGCAGTACTTC
j_call: TRBJ1-3; d_call: .; v_call: TRBV4-2; clone_size: .; cdr3_aa: CASSQDRGSGNTIYF; cdr3_nt: TGTGCCAGCAGCCAAGATCGGGGTTCTGGAAACACCATATATTTT
j_call: TRBJ1-5; d_call: .; v_call: TRBV27; clone_size: once; cdr3_aa: CASSPFGDQPQHF; cdr3_nt: TGTGCCAGCAGCCCTTTCGGGGATCAGCCCCAGCATTTT